The source of this T cell receptor (beta chain) is a study of T cell changes during pregnancy in multiple sclerosis (dated by TCRdb to about 2019). Regarding the complete study: The study examined how the T cell repertoire changed over the course of pregnancy in women with multiple sclerosis.

Compared with germline, V lacks 6 bases and J lacks 4 bases; bases without a gene match: 11. The CDR3 sequence holds 16 residues, the cysteine and phenylalanine included. Of all the DNA, just the CDR3 is kept, 48 bases in frame from base 1. As encoded in the germline V gene, CDR1 is SQVTM while CDR2 is ANQGSEA. In the case of this clone: The antigen it recognizes is unknown. Base qualities are not at hand, and no much larger clone is one base apart.

The receptor library was made with the immunoSEQ multiplex PCR assay. Drawn from immuneACCESS, this table holds only the in-frame rearrangements with V and J called that TCRdb kept. Clones are partly lost; checked studies trace under half to an unresolved V gene and leave the rest unexplained. This sample comprises some 11,000 clones, more than 85% of them detected only once. Approximately 15% of the sample rests with the top ten. The sample consisted of CD8+ T cells from peripheral blood mononuclear cells, taken in the second trimester of pregnancy. The receptor chain draws on TRBV29-1 and TRBJ2-1; 11 bases in between match TRBD1. The TCR comes from a female donor in good health, enrolled as a control in a pregnancy study. The CDR3 corresponds to CSVVIQDRGHYNEQFF. The DNA is as follows: TGCAGCGTCGTAATCCAGGACAGGGGGCATTACAATGAGCAGTTCTTC.